This entry describes one TCR beta chain. The antigen is not known. This sample was included in a study of T cell responses to AZD1222 COVID-19 vaccine. Study-wide results and limits: Spike-specific TCR breadth and depth went up after people got two AZD1222 doses. Among vaccine-associated CD4 TCRs, coverage spanned spike, with dominance at 160-218 and 743-854. The donors showed a predominance of white British ancestry and of females, with possible underestimation of clonal diversity.

TCRdb keeps only in-frame clones here, not all; method: immunoSEQ multiplex PCR. The sample holds 110,000 to 150,000 clones, roughly 92% seen once. The CDR3 loop spans 13 amino acids. V was clipped by 5 bases and J by 5 bases, with 12 bases between them. Germline-derived CDR1 and CDR2 are SGHDN and FVKESK. The rearrangement links TRBV14 to TRBJ1-1; D remains unclear. This clonotype originated in an adult in good health. The material was peripheral blood, obtained on day 0 of AZD1222 vaccination. The CDR3 sequence is CASSASLGTEAFF. Here the CDR3 DNA reads TGTGCCAGCAGCGCCAGCCTCGGGACTGAAGCTTTCTTT.